The 31 T cell receptor beta chains in this list originate from one sample, sequenced in a study of CD8+CD57+ T cells in acquired aplastic anemia. TCR beta VDJ combinations and CDR3 sequences were profiled from genomic DNA. TCRdb fed the reads into MiXCR, producing one record per CDR3 protein. The sample lists around 150,000 distinct CDR3 sequences; 40% to 55% were seen once. Patients selected for sequencing had displayed CD8+CD57+ cell expansion by flow cytometry. What was sequenced was sorted CD4+, CD8+, or CD8+CD57+ T cells (not recorded which) from PBMCs. These receptors were taken from a human donor with aplastic anemia.

A few counts support this clonotype. This may be a read error: a much more frequent sequence differs by one nucleotide. This chain uses TRBV11-1 with TRBJ2-3; D unclear. CDR3 length: 17 amino acids. From germline, CDR1 is SGHAT and CDR2 FQDESV (reference sequence). CDR3 nucleotide sequence: TGTACCAGCAGCTTAGGAAGTTTGGGTTTCAGACCAGATACGCAGTATTTT. Translation: CTSSLGSLGFRPDTQYF.

About this clonotype itself: One base away lies a much larger clone, so this may be a sequencing read error. J is TRBJ2-5 and V is TRBV20-1, with a possible D match to TRBD1 (6 bases). This CDR3 has 13 amino acids. Germline V gene lookup returns CDR1 DFQATT and CDR2 SNEGSKA (reference sequence). In DNA form, the CDR3 reads TGCGGTGCTAGGAGGACAGCTAGCAAGACCCAGTACTTC. Translation: CGARRTASKTQYF.

In this sample, this clonotype turned up many times. The V and J genes are TRBV5-1 and TRBJ1-4; 9 bases align to TRBD1. The V and J ends lost 4 bases and 7 bases, in that order; junction bases with no gene match: 8. The germline gives CDR1 SGHRS, CDR2 YFSETQ. This CDR3 region has 15 residues. The CDR3 coding sequence is TGCGCCAGCAGCCTAGTACAGGGGGCAGGTGAAAAACTGTTTTTT. As protein: CASSLVQGAGEKLFF.

This clonotype showed up many times. The rearrangement joins TRBV20-1 to TRBJ2-3, with 7 bases aligning to TRBD2. The CDR3 covers 14 residues. The V segment lost 7 bases and the J segment 0 bases; nucleotides outside the gene matches: 7. Germline V gives CDR1 DFQATT, CDR2 SNEGSKA (reference sequence). CDR3 loop: CSDIKRDSTDTQYF. CDR3 bases: TGCAGTGACATCAAGCGGGACAGCACAGATACGCAGTATTTT.

The chain uses TRBV7-6 and TRBJ1-2, with TRBD1 identical over 9 bases. Germline trimming cut 3 bases from V and 6 bases from J; bases unmatched to any gene: 5. The CDR3 length is 14 residues. Germline V gives CDR1 SGHVS, CDR2 FNYEAQ. The CDR3 region is CASSLGRTGDGYTF. The CDR3 DNA reads as TGTGCCAGCAGCTTGGGGAGGACAGGGGATGGCTACACCTTC.

Only a few counts were recorded for this clonotype. This sequence joins TRBV6-2 or TRBV6-3 and TRBJ1-1, with D tentatively TRBD1 (6 bases). The ends were cut back, 4 bases at V and 1 base at J, with 10 bases in the middle. Germline V gene sequence: CDR1 MNHEY, CDR2 SVGEGT. The CDR3 loop spans 14 amino acids. The CDR3 nucleotides are TGTGCCAGCAGTTGGGGGGCAGGGAACACTGAAGCTTTCTTT. Translating gives CASSWGAGNTEAFF.

The rearrangement joins TRBV6-4 to TRBJ2-3, with TRBD2 matching 9 bases. The CDR3 consists of 14 residues. V was clipped by 2 bases and J by 3 bases; unmatched bases: 0. CDR1 is MRHNA and CDR2 is SNTAGT in the germline V gene. CDR3 protein: CASSDAGGTDTQYF. CDR3 in DNA: TGTGCCAGCAGTGACGCGGGGGGGACAGATACGCAGTATTTT.

Ten or more counts support this clonotype. The chain recombines TRBV12-3 or TRBV12-4 with TRBJ1-6, with D possibly matching TRBD1 (5 bases). The V end lost 6 bases, the J end lost 0 bases, and 21 bases lay between the germline ends. The CDR3 runs to 19 residues. CDR3 loop: CASSSLILGGSSYNSPLHF. DNA of the CDR3: TGTGCCAGCAGCTCCCTTATCTTGGGGGGGAGCTCCTATAATTCACCCCTCCACTTT.

The chain employs TRBV2 and TRBJ2-7; D is ambiguous. Germline V gene data show CDR1 as SNHLY and CDR2 as FYNNEI. The CDR3 covers 14 residues. Trimming took 2 bases from V and 3 from J, leaving 11 bases between them. The CDR3 reads CASSERLVSYEQYF. CDR3 nucleotide sequence: TGTGCCAGCAGTGAACGGCTTGTCAGCTACGAGCAGTACTTC.

To note about this clonotype: Possible read error: a much larger clone is one base away. The chain uses TRBV6-2 or TRBV6-3 and TRBJ1-6; 7 bases are a match to TRBD1. CDR1 is MNHEY and CDR2 is SVGEGT in the germline V gene. The V and J ends lost 2 bases and 2 bases, in that order; junction bases with no gene match: 9. This CDR3 spans 18 amino acids. The CDR3 is CASSYTTGASPYNSPLHF. CDR3 DNA sequence: TGTGCCAGCAGTTACACAACAGGGGCGAGCCCCTATAATTCACCCCTCCACTTT.

This clonotype has at least ten counts. One end of the junction is discordant with germline, which a read error may explain. The CDR3 DNA is TGCAGTACACAAGCAGGACCTATGCAGGTCTTC. It translates to CSTQAGPMQVF. The chain carries TRBV20-1 and TRBJ2-1; D is uncertain. This CDR3 is built from 11 residues. CDR1 is DFQATT and CDR2 is SNEGSKA in the germline V gene (reference sequence).

Ten or more counts support this clonotype. The chain combines TRBV20-1 with TRBJ1-2; TRBD1 matches at 7 bases. The CDR3 extends over 15 amino acids. The J segment lost 4 bases and the V segment lost 5 bases, leaving 13 bases of the junction unmatched. Germline loops: CDR1 DFQATT, CDR2 SNEGSKA (reference sequence). CDR3 DNA sequence: TGCAGTGCTCAAGGGACAGTAGGGGCCTCCTATGGCTACACCTTC. Protein: CSAQGTVGASYGYTF.

The chain has TRBV10-3 and TRBJ2-1; a weak D match, TRBD2 (5 bases). CDR1 is ENHRY and CDR2 is SYGVKD in the germline V gene. The CDR3 consists of 11 residues. The V and J ends lost 0 bases and 13 bases respectively, with 7 bases between them. CDR3 sequence reads: CAISESGVQFF. CDR3 DNA sequence: TGTGCCATCAGTGAGTCGGGAGTTCAGTTCTTC.

To note about this clonotype: The CDR3 end shows no conserved phenylalanine or tryptophan, and so a read error is likely. The chain employs TRBV7-8 and TRBJ1-5; the match to TRBD1 covers 11 bases. The CDR3 runs 16 residues. Per the germline V gene, CDR1 is SGHVS and CDR2 is FQNEAQ. The CDR3 sequence: CASSLAGTGGGQPQHL. The CDR3 coding sequence is TGCGCCAGCAGCTTAGCGGGGACAGGGGGAGGCCAGCCCCAGCATCTT.

The chain recombines TRBV4-2 with TRBJ2-1; 10 bases are a match to TRBD2. The junction had 12 bases not matched to a gene; V was cut back by 4 bases and J by 6 bases. The length of the CDR3 is 17 residues. From germline, CDR1 is LGHNA and CDR2 YNFKEQ. CDR3 sequence reads: CASSREGSGRWGNEQFF. For the CDR3, the DNA is TGTGCCAGCAGCCGAGAGGGTAGCGGGAGGTGGGGCAATGAGCAGTTCTTC.

V usage is TRBV20-1 and J usage is TRBJ1-4, with D hard to call. This CDR3 region has 14 residues. CDR1 is DFQATT and CDR2 is SNEGSKA in the germline V gene (reference sequence). Trimming removed 1 base at V and 7 bases at J, with 13 bases between. This chain's CDR3 is CSARVVGMGEKLFF. CDR3 in DNA: TGCAGTGCTAGAGTAGTGGGAATGGGTGAAAAACTGTTTTTT.

V is TRBV20-1 and J is TRBJ1-2; TRBD1 might be the D (6 bases). Trimming removed 0 bases at V and 12 bases at J, with 14 bases between. CDR3 length: 12 amino acids. Germline V gene sequence: CDR1 DFQATT, CDR2 SNEGSKA (reference sequence). CDR3 sequence: CSARDPQGGNTF. The CDR3, as DNA: TGCAGTGCTAGAGACCCACAGGGAGGGAACACCTTC.

The genes are TRBV29-1 and TRBJ2-5; TRBD1 aligns across 11 bases. The germline gives CDR1 SQVTM, CDR2 ANQGSEA. V trimming: 2 bases; J trimming: 7 bases; junction bases outside the gene matches: 6. The CDR3 has 14 amino acids. CDR3 amino acids: CSVELDRGRGTQYF. DNA of the CDR3: TGCAGCGTTGAATTGGACAGGGGGCGGGGGACCCAGTACTTC.

This clonotype was picked up many times. The rearrangement uses TRBV9 and TRBJ2-3, with unresolved D. The CDR3 has 16 amino acids. The V and J ends lost 0 bases and 2 bases respectively, with 13 bases between them. From germline, CDR1 is SGDLS and CDR2 YYNGEE. The CDR3 DNA is TGTGCCAGCAGCGTAGGGATCTCGGAAACCACAGATACGCAGTATTTT. Its protein product is CASSVGISETTDTQYF. Full variable domain (missing parts from reference TRBV9 and TRBJ2-3): DSGVTQTPKHLITATGQRVTLRCSPRSGDLSVYWYQQSLDQGLQFLIQYYNGEERAKGNILERFSAQQFPDLHSELNLSSLELGDSALYFCASSVGISETTDTQYFGPGTRLTVL.

This clonotype was seen many times. The rearrangement uses TRBV20-1 and TRBJ2-6; D is unclear. The germline V gene encodes CDR1 DFQATT and CDR2 SNEGSKA (reference sequence). V was pared by 0 bases and J by 0 bases, with 12 bases between. CDR3 length: 17 residues. The CDR3 protein is CSARDPSWGSGANVLTF. The CDR3, as DNA: TGCAGTGCTAGAGATCCCTCTTGGGGCTCTGGGGCCAACGTCCTGACTTTC.

This clonotype has ten or more counts. The chain has TRBV15 and TRBJ2-5, with 9 bases identical to TRBD2. The J segment lost 4 bases and the V segment lost 1 base, leaving 7 bases of the junction unmatched. Germline loops: CDR1 LNHNV, CDR2 YYDKDF (reference sequence). CDR3 length equals 16 residues. CDR3 sequence reads: CATSRAGSGSPETQYF. CDR3 coding DNA: TGTGCCACCAGCAGAGCAGGTAGCGGGAGCCCAGAGACCCAGTACTTC. Drawing the rest from reference TRBV15 and TRBJ2-5, the complete variable domain is DAMVIQNPRYQVTQFGKPVTLSCSQTLNHNVMYWYQQKSSQAPKLLFHYYDKDFNNEADTPDNFQSRRPNTSFCFLDIRSPGLGDTAMYLCATSRAGSGSPETQYFGPGTRLLVL.

The chain has TRBV29-1 and TRBJ2-5; 11 nucleotides match TRBD2. V shed 6 bases and J 5 bases; nucleotides not matched to a gene: 5. The germline CDR1 and CDR2 sequences are SQVTM and ANQGSEA. The CDR3 spans 13 residues. In DNA form, the CDR3 reads TGCAGCGTCGATAGCGGGAGGGCGGAGACCCAGTACTTC. As protein: CSVDSGRAETQYF.

This clonotype was found many times. The chain carries TRBV7-2 and TRBJ2-2, with TRBD2 as a possible D gene (6 bases). The CDR3 runs to 16 residues. Germline-derived CDR1 and CDR2 are SGHTA and FQGNSA. Trimming removed 1 base from V and 3 bases from J, with 12 bases in between. The CDR3 spells CASSLGISGDTGELFF. CDR3 coding DNA: TGTGCCAGCAGCTTAGGGATTAGCGGCGACACCGGGGAGCTGTTTTTT.

The V and J genes are TRBV20-1 and TRBJ1-5; D may be TRBD1 (6 bases). There are 17 residues in the CDR3. V was cut by 1 base and J by 5 bases, with 21 bases left in between. Germline lookup yields CDR1 DFQATT and CDR2 SNEGSKA (reference sequence). CDR3 DNA: TGCAGTGCTAGAGTGGCAGGGGAGACGATTAGGGATCAGCCCCAGCATTTT. It codes for CSARVAGETIRDQPQHF.

This clonotype has only a few counts. The chain employs TRBV4-3 and TRBJ2-2, with D perhaps TRBD2 (6 bases). This CDR3 region has 16 residues. Germline loops: CDR1 LGHNA, CDR2 YSLEER. With 0 bases removed from V and 3 bases from J, the gap between germline ends came to 11 bases. CDR3 nucleotides: TGCGCCAGCAGCCAAGACGAGGGACTGGACACCGGGGAGCTGTTTTTT. This gives the protein CASSQDEGLDTGELFF.

The chain uses TRBV9 and TRBJ2-7; 12 bases agree with TRBD2. CDR1 is SGDLS and CDR2 is YYNGEE in the germline V gene. The junction had 10 bases not matched to a gene; V was cut back by 2 bases and J by 7 bases. This CDR3 contains 16 residues. CDR3 protein: CASSVSGTSGWGEQYF. In nucleotides, the CDR3 is TGTGCCAGCAGCGTTAGTGGGACTAGCGGGTGGGGGGAGCAGTACTTC.

This clonotype was recorded many times. The chain has TRBV7-6 and TRBJ2-3, with 9 nucleotides matching TRBD2. CDR3 length: 16 amino acids. V gave up 5 bases and J gave up 3 bases; unmatched junction bases: 9. The germline V gene has CDR1 SGHVS and CDR2 FNYEAQ. CDR3 residues: CASSRAGTSLTDTQYF. For the CDR3, the DNA is TGTGCCAGCAGCCGCGCCGGGACTAGCCTGACAGATACGCAGTATTTT.

The gene calls are TRBV9 and TRBJ1-4, with 7 positions matching TRBD1. Germline lookup yields CDR1 SGDLS and CDR2 YYNGEE. This CDR3 has 16 residues. Trimming cost V 3 bases and J 3 bases; bases outside gene matches: 8. CDR3 loop: CASSATQGWANEKLFF. CDR3 in DNA: TGTGCCAGCAGCGCAACACAGGGGTGGGCTAATGAAAAACTGTTTTTT.

The CDR3 spells CASSFTGTNYGYTF. As DNA, the CDR3 is TGTGCCAGCAGTTTCACAGGGACTAACTATGGCTACACCTTC. V gene TRBV2 combines with J gene TRBJ1-2; possible D gene TRBD1, 6 bases. The germline V gene encodes CDR1 SNHLY and CDR2 FYNNEI. This CDR3 has 14 amino acids. V shed 5 bases and J shed 0 bases, with 10 bases lying between them. The variable domain in full, with the rest retrieved from reference TRBV2 and TRBJ1-2, is EPEVTQTPSHQVTQMGQEVILRCVPISNHLYFYWYRQILGQKVEFLVSFYNNEISEKSEIFDDQFSVERPDGSNFTLKIRSTKLEDSAMYFCASSFTGTNYGYTFGSGTRLTVV.

This clonotype was found many times. V gene TRBV6-4 combines with J gene TRBJ2-7; 7 bases agree with TRBD2. This CDR3 comprises 15 residues. The V and J ends lost 4 bases and 1 base, in that order; junction bases with no gene match: 7. Per germline, CDR1 MRHNA and CDR2 SNTAGT. DNA for the CDR3: TGTGCCAGCAGTGTAAATGGCGGGGGTTCCTACGAGCAGTACTTC. This translates into CASSVNGGGSYEQYF.

This clonotype was counted many times. The rearrangement links TRBV20-1 to TRBJ2-1; tentatively, D is TRBD2 (6 bases). CDR3 length equals 11 residues. Between the trimmed V and J ends, which lost 6 bases and 8 bases, there was a span of 11 bases. Germline CDR1 DFQATT, CDR2 SNEGSKA (reference sequence). CDR3 region: CSAPTRDEQFF. The CDR3 DNA reads TGCAGTGCGCCGACTAGGGATGAGCAGTTCTTC.